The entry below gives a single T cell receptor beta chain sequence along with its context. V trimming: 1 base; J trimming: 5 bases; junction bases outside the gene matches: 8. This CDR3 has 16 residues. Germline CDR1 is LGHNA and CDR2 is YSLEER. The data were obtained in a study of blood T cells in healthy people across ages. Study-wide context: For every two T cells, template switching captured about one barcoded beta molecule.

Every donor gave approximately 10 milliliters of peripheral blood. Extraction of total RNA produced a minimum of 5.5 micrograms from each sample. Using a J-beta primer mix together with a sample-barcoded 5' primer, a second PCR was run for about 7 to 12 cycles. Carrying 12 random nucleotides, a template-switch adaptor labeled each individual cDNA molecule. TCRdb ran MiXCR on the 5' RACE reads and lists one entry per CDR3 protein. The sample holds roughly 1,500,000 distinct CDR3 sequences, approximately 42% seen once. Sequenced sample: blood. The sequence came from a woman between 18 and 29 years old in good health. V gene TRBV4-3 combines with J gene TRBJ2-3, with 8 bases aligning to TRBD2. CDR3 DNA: TGCGCCAGCAGCCAAGTCAGCGGGGGCGGAGAAGATACGCAGTATTTT. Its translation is CASSQVSGGGEDTQYF.